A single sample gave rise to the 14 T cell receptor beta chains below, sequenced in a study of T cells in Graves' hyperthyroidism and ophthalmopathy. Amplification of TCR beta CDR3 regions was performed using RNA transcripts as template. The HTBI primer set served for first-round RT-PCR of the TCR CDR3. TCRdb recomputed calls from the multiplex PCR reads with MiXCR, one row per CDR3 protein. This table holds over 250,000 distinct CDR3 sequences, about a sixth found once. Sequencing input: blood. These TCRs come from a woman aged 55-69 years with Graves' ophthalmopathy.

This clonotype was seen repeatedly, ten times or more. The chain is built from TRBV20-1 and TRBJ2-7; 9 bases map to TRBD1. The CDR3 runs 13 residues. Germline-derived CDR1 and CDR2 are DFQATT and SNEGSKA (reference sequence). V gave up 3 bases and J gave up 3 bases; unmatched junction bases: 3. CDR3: CSASGDRVYEQYF. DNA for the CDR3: TGCAGTGCTAGCGGGGACAGGGTCTACGAGCAGTACTTC.

The DNA for the CDR3 is TGCGCCAGCCGGACTGTAGCGGGATCAAACTATGAGCAGTTCTTC. This gives the protein CASRTVAGSNYEQFF. The chain uses TRBV5-1 and TRBJ2-1; 8 nucleotides align to TRBD2. CDR3 size: 15 residues. V dropped 7 bases and J dropped 8; count of bases not matched to a gene: 14. Germline V gene sequence: CDR1 SGHRS, CDR2 YFSETQ.

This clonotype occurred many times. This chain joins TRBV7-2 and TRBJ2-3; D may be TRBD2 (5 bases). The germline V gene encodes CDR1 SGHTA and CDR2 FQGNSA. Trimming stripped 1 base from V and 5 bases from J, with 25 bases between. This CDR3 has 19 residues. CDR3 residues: CASSLVGGAKVHAKDTQYF. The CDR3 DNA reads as TGTGCCAGCAGCTTAGTCGGAGGAGCCAAAGTCCATGCCAAAGATACGCAGTATTTT.

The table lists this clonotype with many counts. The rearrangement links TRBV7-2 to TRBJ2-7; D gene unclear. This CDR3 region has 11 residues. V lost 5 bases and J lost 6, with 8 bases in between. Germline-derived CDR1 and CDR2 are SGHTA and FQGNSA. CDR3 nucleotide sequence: TGTGCCAGCAGCCTCAGTAGCGAGCAGTACTTC. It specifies CASSLSSEQYF. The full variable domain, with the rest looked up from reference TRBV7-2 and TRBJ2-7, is GAGVSQSPSNKVTEKGKDVELRCDPISGHTALYWYRQSLGQGLEFLIYFQGNSAPDKSGLPSDRFSAERTGGSVSTLTIQRTQQEDSAVYLCASSLSSEQYFGPGTRLTVT.

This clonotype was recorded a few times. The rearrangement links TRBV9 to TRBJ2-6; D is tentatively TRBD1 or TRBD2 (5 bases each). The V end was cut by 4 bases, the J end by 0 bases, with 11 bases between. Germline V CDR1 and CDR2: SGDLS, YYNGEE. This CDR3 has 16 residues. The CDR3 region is CASSRRGDSGANVLTF. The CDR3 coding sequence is TGTGCCAGCAGCAGGCGAGGGGACTCTGGGGCCAACGTCCTGACTTTC. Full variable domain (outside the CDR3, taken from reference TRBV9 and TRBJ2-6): DSGVTQTPKHLITATGQRVTLRCSPRSGDLSVYWYQQSLDQGLQFLIQYYNGEERAKGNILERFSAQQFPDLHSELNLSSLELGDSALYFCASSRRGDSGANVLTFGAGSRLTVL.

The CDR3 DNA sequence: TGCGCCAGCAGCCAAGATTACCCGAGGCTAGCGGGGGGCCAAGAGACCCAGTACTTC. It specifies CASSQDYPRLAGGQETQYF. The genes are TRBV4-3 and TRBJ2-5; 11 positions match TRBD2. V dropped 0 bases and J dropped 1; count of bases not matched to a gene: 10. CDR3 size: 19 residues. Germline loops: CDR1 LGHNA, CDR2 YSLEER.

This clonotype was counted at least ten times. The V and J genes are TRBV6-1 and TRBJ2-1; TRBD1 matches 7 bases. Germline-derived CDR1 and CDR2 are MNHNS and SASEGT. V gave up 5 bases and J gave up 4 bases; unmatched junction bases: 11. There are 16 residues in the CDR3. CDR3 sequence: CASSPRGQPGYNEQFF. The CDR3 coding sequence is TGTGCCAGCAGTCCCAGGGGACAGCCGGGTTACAATGAGCAGTTCTTC.

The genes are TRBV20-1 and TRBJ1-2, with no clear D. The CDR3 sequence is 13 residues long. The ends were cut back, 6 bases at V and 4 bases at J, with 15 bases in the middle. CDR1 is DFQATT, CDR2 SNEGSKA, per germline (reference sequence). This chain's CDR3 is CSAGRRDTYGYTF. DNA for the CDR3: TGCAGTGCCGGTCGCCGGGATACCTATGGCTACACCTTC.

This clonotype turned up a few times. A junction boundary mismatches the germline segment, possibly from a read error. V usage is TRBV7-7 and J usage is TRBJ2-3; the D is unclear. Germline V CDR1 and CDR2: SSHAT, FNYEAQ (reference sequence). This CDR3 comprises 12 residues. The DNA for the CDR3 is TGTGCTAGCAGCCCCGACCGAGATACGCAGTATTTT. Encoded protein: CASSPDRDTQYF.

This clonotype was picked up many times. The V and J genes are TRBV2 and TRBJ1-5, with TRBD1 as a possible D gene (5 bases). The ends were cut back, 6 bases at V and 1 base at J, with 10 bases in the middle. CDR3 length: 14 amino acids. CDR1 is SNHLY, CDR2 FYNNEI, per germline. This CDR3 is CASRQGLSNQPQHF. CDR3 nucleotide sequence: TGTGCCAGCAGGCAGGGATTGAGCAATCAGCCCCAGCATTTT.

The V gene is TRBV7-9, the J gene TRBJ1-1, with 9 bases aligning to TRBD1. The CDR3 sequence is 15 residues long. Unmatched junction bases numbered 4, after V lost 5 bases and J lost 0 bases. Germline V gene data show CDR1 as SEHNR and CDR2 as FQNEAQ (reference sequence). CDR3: CASSLGTGMNTEAFF. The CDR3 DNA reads TGTGCCAGCAGCCTCGGGACAGGGATGAACACTGAAGCTTTCTTT.

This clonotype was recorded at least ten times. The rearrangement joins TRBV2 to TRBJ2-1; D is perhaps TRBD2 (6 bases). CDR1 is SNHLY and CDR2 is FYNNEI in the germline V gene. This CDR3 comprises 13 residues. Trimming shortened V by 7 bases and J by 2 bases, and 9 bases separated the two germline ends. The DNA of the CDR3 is TGTGCCAGCATACTAGCTCCCTACAATGAGCAGTTCTTC. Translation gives CASILAPYNEQFF.

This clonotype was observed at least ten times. CDR3 DNA: TGTGCCAGCAGTTTCGGCAGTTTGAACTATGGCTACACCTTC. Translation: CASSFGSLNYGYTF. This chain joins TRBV12-3 or TRBV12-4 and TRBJ1-2, with D unresolved. The CDR3 sequence is 14 residues long. Trimming took 3 bases from V and 2 from J, leaving 10 bases between them.

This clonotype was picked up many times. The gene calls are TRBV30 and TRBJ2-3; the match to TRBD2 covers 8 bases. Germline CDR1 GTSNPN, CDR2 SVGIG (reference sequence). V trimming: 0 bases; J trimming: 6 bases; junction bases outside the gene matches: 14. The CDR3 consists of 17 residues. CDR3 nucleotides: TGTGCCTGGAGTGTCGAGCCTCCGGGACTAGAAACCGATACGCAGTATTTT. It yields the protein CAWSVEPPGLETDTQYF.